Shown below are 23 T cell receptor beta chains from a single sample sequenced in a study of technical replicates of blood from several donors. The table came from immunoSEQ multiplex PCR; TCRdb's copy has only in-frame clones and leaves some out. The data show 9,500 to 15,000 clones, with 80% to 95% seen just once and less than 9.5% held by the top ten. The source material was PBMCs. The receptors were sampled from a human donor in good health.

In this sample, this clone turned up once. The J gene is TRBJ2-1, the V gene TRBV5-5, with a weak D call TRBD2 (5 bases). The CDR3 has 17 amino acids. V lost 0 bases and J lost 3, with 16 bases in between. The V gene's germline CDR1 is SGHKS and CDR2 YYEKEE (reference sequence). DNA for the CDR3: TGTGCCAGCAGCTTGGCCGGTCGGGGAAATCTCTACAATGAGCAGTTCTTC. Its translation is CASSLAGRGNLYNEQFF.

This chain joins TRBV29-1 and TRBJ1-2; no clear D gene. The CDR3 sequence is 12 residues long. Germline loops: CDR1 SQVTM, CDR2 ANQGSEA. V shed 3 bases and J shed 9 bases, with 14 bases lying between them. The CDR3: CSVEVGRGSYTF. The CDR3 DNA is TGCAGCGTTGAGGTGGGCCGCGGGAGCTACACCTTC.

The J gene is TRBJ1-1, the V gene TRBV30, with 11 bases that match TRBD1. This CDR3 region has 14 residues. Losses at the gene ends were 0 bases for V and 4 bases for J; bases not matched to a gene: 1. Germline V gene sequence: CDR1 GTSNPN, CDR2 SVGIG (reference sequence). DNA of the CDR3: TGTGCCTGGAGTGTAGGGACAGGGGGCACTGAAGCTTTCTTT. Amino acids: CAWSVGTGGTEAFF.

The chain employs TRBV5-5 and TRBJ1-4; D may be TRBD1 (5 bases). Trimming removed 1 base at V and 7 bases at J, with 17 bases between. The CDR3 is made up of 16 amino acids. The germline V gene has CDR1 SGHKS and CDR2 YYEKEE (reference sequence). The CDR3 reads CASSLTGREASEKLFF. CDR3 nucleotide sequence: TGTGCCAGCAGCTTGACAGGCAGGGAGGCGAGTGAAAAACTGTTTTTT.

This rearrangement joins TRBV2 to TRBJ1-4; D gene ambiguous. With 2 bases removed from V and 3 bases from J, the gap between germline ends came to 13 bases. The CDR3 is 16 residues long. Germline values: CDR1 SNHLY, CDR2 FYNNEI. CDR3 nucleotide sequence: TGTGCCAGCAGTGAAATGGTCTTGCGGCCTAATGAAAAACTGTTTTTT. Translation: CASSEMVLRPNEKLFF.

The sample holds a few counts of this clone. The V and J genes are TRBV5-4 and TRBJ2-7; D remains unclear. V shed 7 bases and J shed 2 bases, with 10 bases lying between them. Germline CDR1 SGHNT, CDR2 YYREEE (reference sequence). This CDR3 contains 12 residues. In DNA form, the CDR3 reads TGTGCCAGCGGCGCTAGTCCCTACGAGCAGTACTTC. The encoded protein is CASGASPYEQYF.

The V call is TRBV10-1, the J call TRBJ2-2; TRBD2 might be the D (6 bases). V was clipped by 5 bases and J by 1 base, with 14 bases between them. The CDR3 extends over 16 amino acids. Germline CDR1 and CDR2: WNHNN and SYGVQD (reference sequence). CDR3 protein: CASSREVAENTGELFF. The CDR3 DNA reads TGCGCCAGCAGTAGGGAGGTCGCAGAGAACACCGGGGAGCTGTTTTTT.

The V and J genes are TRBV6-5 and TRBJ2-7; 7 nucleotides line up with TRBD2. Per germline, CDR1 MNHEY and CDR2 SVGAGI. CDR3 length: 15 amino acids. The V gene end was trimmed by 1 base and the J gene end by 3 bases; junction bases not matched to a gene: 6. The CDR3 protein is CASSYWAGEGYEQYF. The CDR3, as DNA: TGTGCCAGCAGTTACTGGGCGGGAGAAGGCTACGAGCAGTACTTC.

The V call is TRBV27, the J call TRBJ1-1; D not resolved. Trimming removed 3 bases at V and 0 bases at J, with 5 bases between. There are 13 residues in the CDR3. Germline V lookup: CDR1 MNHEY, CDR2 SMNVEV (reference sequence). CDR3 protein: CASSFGLNTEAFF. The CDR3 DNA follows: TGTGCCAGCAGTTTCGGGTTGAACACTGAAGCTTTCTTT.

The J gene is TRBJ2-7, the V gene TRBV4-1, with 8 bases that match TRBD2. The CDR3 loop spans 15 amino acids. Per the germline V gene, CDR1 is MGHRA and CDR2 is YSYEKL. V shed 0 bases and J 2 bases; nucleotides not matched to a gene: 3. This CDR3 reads CASSQDSGSPYEQYF. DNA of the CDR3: TGCGCCAGCAGCCAAGACAGCGGGAGTCCCTACGAGCAGTACTTC.

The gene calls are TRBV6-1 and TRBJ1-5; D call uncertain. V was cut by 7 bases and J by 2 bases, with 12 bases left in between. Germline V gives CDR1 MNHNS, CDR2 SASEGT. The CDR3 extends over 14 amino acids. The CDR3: CASMAGRGNQPQHF. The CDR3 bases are TGTGCCAGCATGGCGGGGAGAGGCAATCAGCCCCAGCATTTT.

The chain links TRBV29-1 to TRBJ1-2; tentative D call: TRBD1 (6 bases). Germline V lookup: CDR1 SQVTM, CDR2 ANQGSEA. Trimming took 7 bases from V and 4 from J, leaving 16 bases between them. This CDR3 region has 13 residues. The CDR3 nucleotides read TGCAGCGCCACGTCGACAGGCCTCTATGGCTACACCTTC. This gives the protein CSATSTGLYGYTF. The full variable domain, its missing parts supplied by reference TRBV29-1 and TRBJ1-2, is SAVISQKPSRDICQRGTSLTIQCQVDSQVTMMFWYRQQPGQSLTLIATANQGSEATYESGFVIDKFPISRPNLTFSTLTVSNMSPEDSSIYLCSATSTGLYGYTFGSGTRLTVV.

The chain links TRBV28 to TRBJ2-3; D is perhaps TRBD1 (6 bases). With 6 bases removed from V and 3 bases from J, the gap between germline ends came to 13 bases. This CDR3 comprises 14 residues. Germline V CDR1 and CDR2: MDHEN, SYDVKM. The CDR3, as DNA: TGTGCCAGCAGCACACAGGGAATAACAGATACGCAGTATTTT. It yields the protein CASSTQGITDTQYF.

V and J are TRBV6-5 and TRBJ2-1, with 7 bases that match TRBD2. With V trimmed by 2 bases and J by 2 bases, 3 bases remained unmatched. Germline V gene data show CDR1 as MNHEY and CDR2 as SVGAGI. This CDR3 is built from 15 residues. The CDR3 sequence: CASSYMSGTYNEQFF. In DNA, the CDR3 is TGTGCCAGCAGTTACATGAGCGGGACCTACAATGAGCAGTTCTTC.

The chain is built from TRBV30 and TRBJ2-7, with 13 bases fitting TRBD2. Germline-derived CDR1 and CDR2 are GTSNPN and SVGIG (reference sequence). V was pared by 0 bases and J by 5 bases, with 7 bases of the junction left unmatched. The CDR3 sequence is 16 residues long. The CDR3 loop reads CAWSVGGTSGTHEQYF. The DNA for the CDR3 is TGTGCCTGGAGTGTTGGGGGGACTAGCGGGACCCACGAGCAGTACTTC. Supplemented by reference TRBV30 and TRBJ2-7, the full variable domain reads SQTIHQWPATLVQPVGSPLSLECTVEGTSNPNLYWYRQAAGRGLQLLFYSVGIGQISSEVPQNLSASRPQDRQFILSSKKLLLSDSGFYLCAWSVGGTSGTHEQYFGPGTRLTVT.

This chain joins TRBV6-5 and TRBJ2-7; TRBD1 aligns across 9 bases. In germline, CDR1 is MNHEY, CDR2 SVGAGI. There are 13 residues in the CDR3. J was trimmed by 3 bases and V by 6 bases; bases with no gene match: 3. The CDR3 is CASSPTGGYEQYF. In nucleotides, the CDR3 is TGTGCCAGCAGCCCGACAGGGGGCTACGAGCAGTACTTC.

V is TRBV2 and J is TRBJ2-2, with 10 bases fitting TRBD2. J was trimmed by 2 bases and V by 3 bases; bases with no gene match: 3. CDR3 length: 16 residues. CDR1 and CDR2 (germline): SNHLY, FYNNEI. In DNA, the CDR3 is TGTGCCAGCAGTGATGGACTAGCGGTTAACACCGGGGAGCTGTTTTTT. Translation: CASSDGLAVNTGELFF.

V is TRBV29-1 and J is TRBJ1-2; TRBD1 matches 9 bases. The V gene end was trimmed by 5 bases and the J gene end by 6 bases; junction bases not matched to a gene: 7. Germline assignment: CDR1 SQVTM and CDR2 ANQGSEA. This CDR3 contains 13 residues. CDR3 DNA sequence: TGCAGCGTTACCCCGACAGGGGGAGATGGCTACACCTTC. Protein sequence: CSVTPTGGDGYTF.

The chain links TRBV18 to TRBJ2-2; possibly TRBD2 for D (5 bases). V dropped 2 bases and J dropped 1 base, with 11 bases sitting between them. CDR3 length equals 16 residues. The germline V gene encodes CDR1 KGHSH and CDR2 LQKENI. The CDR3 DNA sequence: TGTGCCAGCTCACCAAATAGCGCGGGGAACACCGGGGAGCTGTTTTTT. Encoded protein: CASSPNSAGNTGELFF.

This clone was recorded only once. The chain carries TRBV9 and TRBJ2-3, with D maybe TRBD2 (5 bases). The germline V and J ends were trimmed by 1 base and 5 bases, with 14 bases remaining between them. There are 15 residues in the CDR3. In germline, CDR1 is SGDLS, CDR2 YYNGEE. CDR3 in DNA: TGTGCCAGCAGCGTACAATGGACTGGGGTAGATACGCAGTATTTT. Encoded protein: CASSVQWTGVDTQYF.

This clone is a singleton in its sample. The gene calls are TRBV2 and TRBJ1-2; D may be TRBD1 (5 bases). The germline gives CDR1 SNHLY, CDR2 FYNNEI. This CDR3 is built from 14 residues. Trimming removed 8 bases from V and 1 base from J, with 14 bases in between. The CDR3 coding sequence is TGTGCCAGCGAAAACCAGGGTAGTAACTATGGCTACACCTTC. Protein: CASENQGSNYGYTF.

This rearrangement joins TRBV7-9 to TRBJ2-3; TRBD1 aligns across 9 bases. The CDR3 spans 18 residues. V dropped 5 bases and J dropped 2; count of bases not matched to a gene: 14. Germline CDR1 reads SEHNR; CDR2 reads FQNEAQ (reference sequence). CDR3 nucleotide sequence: TGTGCCAGCAGCCACCCCCTCCGGGACAGGGCCATCACAGATACGCAGTATTTT. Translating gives CASSHPLRDRAITDTQYF.

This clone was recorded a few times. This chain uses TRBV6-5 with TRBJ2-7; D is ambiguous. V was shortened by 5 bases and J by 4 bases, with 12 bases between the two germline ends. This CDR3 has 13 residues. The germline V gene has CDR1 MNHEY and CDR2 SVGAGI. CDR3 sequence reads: CASSGGLGYEQYF. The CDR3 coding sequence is TGTGCCAGCAGTGGCGGATTGGGTTACGAGCAGTACTTC.